A single sample is the source of the 14 T cell receptor beta chains below, sequenced in a study of cytomegalovirus exposure and HLA in healthy donors. TCRdb's copy holds only in-frame clones and misses some; the assay was immunoSEQ multiplex PCR. The repertoire consists of some 160,000 clones, with 88% occurring once and the leading ten covering 2.5% to 3.5%. Sequencing used PBMCs. These TCRs come from a man aged 18 to 30 in good health and CMV-seronegative.

The chain has TRBV19 and TRBJ1-5, with a weak D call TRBD1 (6 bases). V shed 6 bases and J shed 6 bases, with 15 bases lying between them. The CDR3 contains 14 residues. Germline lookup yields CDR1 LNHDA and CDR2 SQIVND (reference sequence). The CDR3 protein is CASSRGGVVQPQHF. For the CDR3, the DNA is TGTGCCAGTAGCCGAGGGGGGGTTGTTCAGCCCCAGCATTTT.

V gene TRBV6-5 combines with J gene TRBJ2-1; tentatively, D is TRBD1 (6 bases). The CDR3 sequence is 16 residues long. V lost 4 bases and J 4 bases, leaving 17 bases between the germline ends. Looked up from germline, CDR1 is MNHEY and CDR2 is SVGAGI. The CDR3 sequence is CASSWVGTMGYNEQFF. For the CDR3, the DNA is TGTGCCAGCAGTTGGGTAGGGACAATGGGATACAATGAGCAGTTCTTC.

This clone was seen just once. The chain has TRBV6-6 and TRBJ2-1; 11 bases match TRBD1. With V trimmed by 0 bases and J by 6 bases, 1 base remained unmatched. CDR1 is MNHNY, CDR2 SVGAGI, per germline (reference sequence). The CDR3 extends over 15 amino acids. The chain's CDR3 is CASSYSGTGGNEQFF. In DNA form, the CDR3 reads TGTGCCAGCAGTTACTCCGGGACAGGGGGCAATGAGCAGTTCTTC.

This chain links TRBV28 with TRBJ2-2; TRBD2 agrees at 14 bases. The V segment lost 5 bases and the J segment 6 bases; nucleotides outside the gene matches: 2. CDR1 and CDR2 (germline): MDHEN, SYDVKM. CDR3 length: 15 amino acids. This CDR3 is CASSEGLAGAGELFF. The CDR3 coding sequence is TGTGCCAGCAGTGAGGGACTAGCGGGAGCCGGGGAGCTGTTTTTT.

The genes are TRBV5-1 and TRBJ1-6; D is unclear. Germline CDR1 is SGHRS and CDR2 is YFSETQ. CDR3 length: 19 amino acids. Trimming took off 0 bases at V and 1 base at J, with 17 bases between the two ends. The CDR3 reads CASSLETSAFGSYNSPLHF. The CDR3 coding sequence is TGCGCCAGCAGCTTGGAGACAAGTGCTTTTGGGTCCTATAATTCACCCCTCCACTTT.

This chain's CDR3 is CASSRMNAGNIQYF. The CDR3 DNA is TGTGCCAGCAGCCGTATGAACGCGGGAAACATTCAGTACTTC. The V gene is TRBV11-2, the J gene TRBJ2-4; D possibly corresponds to TRBD2 (5 bases). V was shortened by 5 bases and J by 6 bases, with 14 bases between the two germline ends. This CDR3 comprises 14 residues. CDR1 is SGHAT, CDR2 FQNNGV, per germline.

The V gene is TRBV5-6, the J gene TRBJ2-7; the D is unclear. The ends were cut back, 0 bases at V and 4 bases at J, with 5 bases in the middle. The CDR3 is 12 amino acids. Germline V lookup: CDR1 SGHDT, CDR2 YYEEEE. The DNA of the CDR3 is TGTGCCAGCAGCTTGGGGGCGTACGAGCAGTACGTC. This codes for CASSLGAYEQYV.

This clone has just one count. CDR3 nucleotides: TGTGCCAGCACCATTAGCGTATCCGGGGAGCTGTTTTTT. It yields the protein CASTISVSGELFF. The J gene is TRBJ2-2, the V gene TRBV27, with a tentative D call TRBD2 (5 bases). This CDR3 spans 13 amino acids. V lost 7 bases and J 6 bases, leaving 12 bases between the germline ends. Germline V CDR1 and CDR2: MNHEY, SMNVEV (reference sequence).

The rearrangement links TRBV11-2 to TRBJ2-1; D may be TRBD1 (5 bases). V shed 5 bases and J shed 2 bases, with 10 bases lying between them. Germline CDR1 reads SGHAT; CDR2 reads FQNNGV. This CDR3 is built from 14 residues. CDR3 in DNA: TGTGCCAGCAGCGGGGCAGAGACCTACAATGAGCAGTTCTTC. Encoded protein: CASSGAETYNEQFF. The complete variable domain, with remaining parts taken from reference TRBV11-2 and TRBJ2-1, reads EAGVAQSPRYKIIEKRQSVAFWCNPISGHATLYWYQQILGQGPKLLIQFQNNGVVDDSQLPKDRFSAERLKGVDSTLKIQPAKLEDSAVYLCASSGAETYNEQFFGPGTRLTVL.

V gene TRBV27 combines with J gene TRBJ1-4; TRBD1 aligns across 7 bases. CDR3 length equals 13 residues. CDR1 MNHEY and CDR2 SMNVEV come from the germline V gene (reference sequence). The V and J ends lost 6 bases and 5 bases, in that order; junction bases with no gene match: 3. CDR3 nucleotides: TGTGCCAGCAGAGTACAGGGGAATGAAAAACTGTTTTTT. Encoded protein: CASRVQGNEKLFF.

The chain joins TRBV27 to TRBJ2-3; TRBD1 is a possible D gene (6 bases). The CDR3 runs 16 residues. Deletions cut 0 bases from V and 5 bases from J, with 15 bases between. The germline CDR1 and CDR2 sequences are MNHEY and SMNVEV (reference sequence). Written as DNA, the CDR3 is TGTGCCAGCAGTTTATCTCACAGGGAACTGGGAGATACGCAGTATTTT. This sequence encodes CASSLSHRELGDTQYF.

V is TRBV7-9 and J is TRBJ1-1; no firm D call. The CDR3 extends over 13 amino acids. Germline-derived CDR1 and CDR2 are SEHNR and FQNEAQ (reference sequence). V was shortened by 5 bases and J by 4 bases, with 11 bases between the two germline ends. The CDR3 loop is CASSPSGSTEAFF. CDR3 nucleotide sequence: TGTGCCAGCAGCCCCTCGGGGTCCACTGAAGCTTTCTTT.

This chain links TRBV5-1 with TRBJ2-5, with a weak D call TRBD1 (6 bases). Trimming cost V 3 bases and J 4 bases, with 10 bases left between them. CDR1 and CDR2 (germline): SGHRS, YFSETQ. The CDR3 sequence is 13 residues long. The CDR3 DNA follows: TGCGCCAGCAGCTCACTAGGGGGAGAGACCCAGTACTTC. Its translation is CASSSLGGETQYF.

V gene TRBV4-1 combines with J gene TRBJ1-3; TRBD1 aligns across 9 bases. The CDR3 sequence is 15 residues long. With 3 bases clipped from V and 2 bases from J, the junction kept 2 bases outside the gene matches. The germline V gene encodes CDR1 MGHRA and CDR2 YSYEKL. CDR3 residues: CASSHGTGTGNTIYF. The CDR3 region has the DNA TGCGCCAGCAGCCATGGGACAGGGACTGGAAACACCATATATTTT.